This T cell receptor beta chain is drawn from a study of blood T cell repertoires in COVID-19. Study as a whole: From T cells, B-cell-depleted T cells, or PBMCs came the material, which was cDNA or gDNA.

Authors' methods: How many nucleated cells were present was estimated from reference gene primer amplification. Measured with immunoSEQ multiplex PCR; TCRdb has only the in-frame clones, and not every one. The DNA was the basis for D and trimming; V, J and clone size are from that table. This table has about 120,000 clones, roughly 88% appearing once. Sample: peripheral blood. The TCR sequence derives from a woman of 80 years or more with acute or convalescent COVID-19.

The CDR3 region has the DNA TGTGCCAGCAGCCCTGGCCTGTGGGCAACAGATACGCAGTATTTT. It encodes CASSPGLWATDTQYF. The rearrangement uses TRBV14 and TRBJ2-3; the D is unclear. Per the germline V gene, CDR1 is SGHDN and CDR2 is FVKESK. V shed 4 bases and J shed 3 bases, with 14 bases lying between them. The CDR3 sequence is 15 residues long. The entire variable domain, with the rest obtained from reference TRBV14 and TRBJ2-3, is as follows: EAGVTQFPSHSVIEKGQTVTLRCDPISGHDNLYWYRRVMGKEIKFLLHFVKESKQDESGMPNNRFLAERTGGTYSTLKVQPAELEDSGVYFCASSPGLWATDTQYFGPGTRLTVL.